This TCR beta chain was documented in a study of CD8 T cells in Susac syndrome. The authors reverse transcribed about 0.5 to 1 ug RNA with random hexamers. A multiplex approach, immunoSEQ multiplex PCR, amplified TCR beta CDR3 across 54 Vbeta and 13 Jbeta. TCRdb itself ran the immunoSEQ multiplex PCR reads through MiXCR, one entry per CDR3 protein. The profile shows some 190,000 distinct CDR3 sequences, around 95% of them singletons. CD8+ and CD4+ T cells taken from blood had their TCR beta sequenced. Those who served as multiple sclerosis controls were treatment-naive patients with stable or active relapsing-remitting disease. The CD8+ and CD4+ T cells were negatively isolated, with the TEMRA cells enriched by FACS. The CDR3 loop spans 15 amino acids. V shed 8 bases, J shed 2 bases, and the junction held 8 bases outside the gene matches.

The sample comprised CD4+ T cells from PBMCs. V and J are TRBV12-3 or TRBV12-4 and TRBJ2-3, with 9 bases fitting TRBD1. The receptor's source is a human donor with multiple sclerosis. In DNA, the CDR3 is TGTGCCAGCGCCTCGGGACAGGGCTACACAGATACGCAGTATTTT. It specifies CASASGQGYTDTQYF.